The TCR beta chain described here comes from a study of blood T cells in healthy people across ages. PCR was performed a second time for roughly 7 to 11 cycles using a sample-barcoded 5' primer and a J-beta primer mix. TCRdb re-derived calls from the 5' RACE reads in MiXCR, one entry per CDR3 protein. The sample has some 1.8 million distinct CDR3 sequences; about two fifths are singletons. The CDR3 sequence is 16 residues long. Deletions cut 6 bases from V and 3 bases from J, with 20 bases between. CDR1 is SGHAT and CDR2 is FQNNGV in the germline V gene. V and J are TRBV11-2 and TRBJ1-2; the D is unclear. This TCR was sampled from a human donor in good health. The sequenced sample consisted of blood. CDR3 DNA sequence: TGTGCCAGCAGGCCTGCGGGAGGGTATAAGGACTATGGCTACACCTTC. Its protein product is CASRPAGGYKDYGYTF. The full variable domain, with the rest looked up from reference TRBV11-2 and TRBJ1-2, is EAGVAQSPRYKIIEKRQSVAFWCNPISGHATLYWYQQILGQGPKLLIQFQNNGVVDDSQLPKDRFSAERLKGVDSTLKIQPAKLEDSAVYLCASRPAGGYKDYGYTFGSGTRLTVV.